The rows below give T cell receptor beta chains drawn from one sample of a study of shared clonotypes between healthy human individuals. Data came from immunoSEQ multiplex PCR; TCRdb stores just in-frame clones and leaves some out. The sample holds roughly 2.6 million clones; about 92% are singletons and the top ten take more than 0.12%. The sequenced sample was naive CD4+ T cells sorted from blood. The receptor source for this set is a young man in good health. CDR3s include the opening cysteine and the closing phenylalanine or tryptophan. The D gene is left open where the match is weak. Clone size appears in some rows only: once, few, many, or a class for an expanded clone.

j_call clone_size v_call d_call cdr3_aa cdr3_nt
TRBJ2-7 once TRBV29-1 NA CSVVMTAEQYF TGCAGCGTTGTAATGACAGCCGAGCAGTACTTC
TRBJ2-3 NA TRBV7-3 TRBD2 CASKTSGGTDTQYF TGTGCCAGCAAGACTAGCGGGGGCACAGATACGCAGTATTTT
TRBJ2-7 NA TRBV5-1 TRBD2 CASSLLAGEGEQYF TGCGCCAGCAGCTTGCTAGCGGGAGAAGGGGAGCAGTACTTC
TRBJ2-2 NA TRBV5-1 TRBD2 CASSSGLAGNTGELFF TGCGCCAGCAGCTCGGGACTAGCGGGAAACACCGGGGAGCTGTTTTTT
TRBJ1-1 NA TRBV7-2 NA CASSPGPSTEAFF TGTGCCAGCAGCCCAGGGCCCAGCACTGAAGCTTTCTTT
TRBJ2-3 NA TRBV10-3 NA CAISESRAADTQYF TGTGCCATCAGTGAGTCAAGGGCGGCAGATACGCAGTATTTT
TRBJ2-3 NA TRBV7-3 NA CASSSYPPRGGPRKDTQYF TGTGCCAGCAGCTCCTACCCCCCTAGGGGGGGCCCCCGAAAAGATACGCAGTATTTT
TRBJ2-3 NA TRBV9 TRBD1 CASSDPDRSTDTQYF TGTGCCAGCAGCGACCCGGACAGGAGCACAGATACGCAGTATTTT
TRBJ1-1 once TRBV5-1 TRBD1 CASKTGMNTEAFF TGCGCCAGCAAGACAGGGATGAACACTGAAGCTTTCTTT
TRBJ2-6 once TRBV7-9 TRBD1 CASRSTGRAGGTGANVLTF TGTGCCAGCAGGAGTACCGGTAGGGCAGGGGGAACTGGGGCCAACGTCCTGACTTTC
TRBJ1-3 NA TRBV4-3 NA CASSQGGQGNTIYF TGCGCCAGCAGCCAAGGGGGCCAAGGAAACACCATATATTTT
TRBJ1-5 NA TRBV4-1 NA CASSQAYGDSNQPQHF TGCGCCAGCAGCCAAGCATACGGGGATAGCAATCAGCCCCAGCATTTT
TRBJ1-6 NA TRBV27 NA CASSFGGPSPLHF TGTGCCAGCAGTTTCGGGGGGCCGTCACCCCTCCACTTT
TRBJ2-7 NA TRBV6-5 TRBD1 CASSYSGTGRSEQYF TGTGCCAGCAGTTACTCTGGGACAGGGCGAAGCGAGCAGTACTTC
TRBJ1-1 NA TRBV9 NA CASSVSTSRVNTEAFF TGTGCCAGCAGCGTATCAACATCCAGAGTGAACACTGAAGCTTTCTTT
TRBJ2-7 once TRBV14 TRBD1 CASSLNRGEQYF TGTGCCAGCAGCCTTAACAGGGGCGAGCAGTACTTC
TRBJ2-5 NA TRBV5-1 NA CASSLGLQETQYF TGCGCCAGCAGCTTGGGGCTTCAAGAGACCCAGTACTTC
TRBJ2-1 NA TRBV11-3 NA CASSLDLNEQFF TGTGCCAGCAGCTTAGACCTCAATGAGCAGTTCTTC
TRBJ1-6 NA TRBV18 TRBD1 CASSRQGTNSPLHF TGTGCCAGCTCACGACAGGGGACTAATTCACCCCTCCACTTT
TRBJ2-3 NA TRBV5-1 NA CASNDNLVEDTQYF TGCGCCAGCAACGACAACCTTGTGGAAGATACGCAGTATTTT
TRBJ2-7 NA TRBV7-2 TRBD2 CASSYILGTSGNYEQYF TGTGCCAGCAGCTACATTTTAGGGACTAGCGGGAACTACGAGCAGTACTTC
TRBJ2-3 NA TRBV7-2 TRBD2 CASSSTSGGYTDTQYF TGTGCCAGCAGCTCAACTAGCGGGGGGTACACAGATACGCAGTATTTT
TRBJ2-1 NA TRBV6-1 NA CASSGQSSYNEQFF TGTGCCAGCAGTGGACAGAGCTCCTACAATGAGCAGTTCTTC
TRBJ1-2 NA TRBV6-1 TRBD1 CASSQQQGGTYGYTF TGTGCCAGCAGCCAACAACAGGGGGGCACCTATGGCTACACCTTC
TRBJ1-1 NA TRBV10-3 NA CAISPGPEGGTEAFF TGTGCCATCAGTCCCGGGCCCGAAGGGGGTACTGAAGCTTTCTTT